The rows below give T cell receptor beta chains drawn from one sample of a study of tumor-infiltrating lymphocytes in localized non-small cell lung cancer. The assay was immunoSEQ multiplex PCR, and TCRdb's table has in-frame clones only and misses some. The repertoire holds tens of thousands of clones, 69% seen once, with roughly 14% in the top ten. The sample consisted of lung tumor tissue. The receptors stem from a human donor with non-small cell lung cancer. CDR3s include the opening cysteine and the closing phenylalanine or tryptophan. The D gene is left open where the match is weak. Size values are once, few and many counts, or a class for expanded clones, and some rows have none.

CDR3nt,CDR3aa,abundance,v_gene,j_gene,d_gene
TGTGCCAGCAGCCAGCTAGCGGGAACCTACAATGAGCAGTTCTTC,CASSQLAGTYNEQFF,few,TRBV7-2,TRBJ2-1,TRBD2
TGTGCCAGCAGCAGCCCTGGACAGTCTACGTTGGAGCAGTACTTC,CASSSPGQSTLEQYF,NA,TRBV5-5,TRBJ2-7,NA
TGTGCCAGCAGCTCACCGGGACTAGCGTTTGATACGCAGTATTTT,CASSSPGLAFDTQYF,NA,TRBV7-2,TRBJ2-3,TRBD2
TGTGCCAGTACCGAAGGGACAGGGGGCGGTAATCAGCCCCAGCATTTT,CASTEGTGGGNQPQHF,NA,TRBV19,TRBJ1-5,TRBD1
TGTGCCAGCAGCCCTGGGTGGGACAGCTTTAATTTTGGGGCCAACGTCCTGACTTTC,CASSPGWDSFNFGANVLTF,NA,TRBV7-9,TRBJ2-6,TRBD1
TGTGCCAGCAGCTTGAAAGGCGAGAGCACAGATACGCAGTATTTT,CASSLKGESTDTQYF,NA,TRBV5-6,TRBJ2-3,NA
TGCAGCGGGAGCGGGGCCCAATTGTGGGAGACCCAGTACTTC,CSGSGAQLWETQYF,NA,TRBV29-1,TRBJ2-5,TRBD2
TGTGCCAGCAGCCCGCGGACTCCCTCTGGAAACACCATATATTTT,CASSPRTPSGNTIYF,NA,TRBV7-9,TRBJ1-3,NA
TGTGCCACCAGCAATGGAGGACTAGCGGGAGGAGGGGAGCAGTACTTC,CATSNGGLAGGGEQYF,NA,TRBV15,TRBJ2-7,TRBD2
TGTGCCAGCACCCTAGCGGGAGGGCCGGATACGCAGTATTTT,CASTLAGGPDTQYF,NA,TRBV6-5,TRBJ2-3,TRBD2
TGCGCCAGCAGCGCGGGACAGCCCTACGAGCAGTACTTC,CASSAGQPYEQYF,NA,TRBV5-1,TRBJ2-7,NA
TGTGCCAGCTCACCGGGACAAGGACCCTACGAGCAGTACTTC,CASSPGQGPYEQYF,NA,TRBV18,TRBJ2-7,NA
TGTGCCAGCAGCCTTGGACAGGGGGGCTATGGCTACACCTTC,CASSLGQGGYGYTF,NA,TRBV27,TRBJ1-2,TRBD1
TGTGCCAGCAGCTTGGAAGGGGCAGGGGGCTTCTATGGCTACACCTTC,CASSLEGAGGFYGYTF,NA,TRBV5-5,TRBJ1-2,TRBD1
TGTGCCAGCAGCTTCAAAGGGGGTAGGGACTATGGCTACACCTTC,CASSFKGGRDYGYTF,few,TRBV5-4,TRBJ1-2,NA
TGTGCCAGCAGCTTAGTTTTAACAAGTATCACCTTC,CASSLVLTSITF,NA,TRBV7-2,TRBJ1-2,NA
TGTGCCAGCAGCTTCTTAGGACAGGGACTCGAGCAGTTCTTC,CASSFLGQGLEQFF,NA,TRBV7-9,TRBJ2-1,TRBD1
TGTGCCTGGAGCCCCCTGCCCTCCCCTGGGGCCAACGTCCTGACTTTC,CAWSPLPSPGANVLTF,NA,TRBV30,TRBJ2-6,NA
NA,CSVVGQGALGGREFF,NA,TRBV29-1,TRBJ2-1,NA
TGCGCCAGCAGCCACGGACAGGGAGACACTGAAGCTTTCTTT,CASSHGQGDTEAFF,NA,TRBV5-1,TRBJ1-1,TRBD1
TGCGCCAGCAGCTTGGAAGCGGGAGGGCCCACTTACAATGAGCAGTTCTTC,CASSLEAGGPTYNEQFF,NA,TRBV5-1,TRBJ2-1,TRBD2
TGTGCCAGCAGTAAACAGGGCCAGTACGAGCAGTACTTC,CASSKQGQYEQYF,NA,TRBV6-5,TRBJ2-7,NA
TGTGCCAGCAGCGCATACAGGGTCAAAGAGACCCAGTACTTC,CASSAYRVKETQYF,NA,TRBV5-8,TRBJ2-5,NA
TGTGCCAGCAGTGGGGGATATGAGCAGTTCTTC,CASSGGYEQFF,NA,TRBV2,TRBJ2-1,NA
TGTGCCTTTAGTGCAGGGCCGAACACCGGGGAGCTGTTTTTT,CAFSAGPNTGELFF,NA,TRBV7-9,TRBJ2-2,NA
TGTGCCAGCAGCCCTGGGTCGGCCAGTTTGAACACTGAAGCTTTCTTT,CASSPGSASLNTEAFF,NA,TRBV7-2,TRBJ1-1,NA
TGTGCCAGCCGGAGGGAGGACCATAGCAATCAGCCCCAGCATTTT,CASRREDHSNQPQHF,once,TRBV2,TRBJ1-5,NA
TGTGCCAGCAGCTTCCAGGCGGGAGCGGGCACAGATACGCAGTATTTT,CASSFQAGAGTDTQYF,NA,TRBV7-9,TRBJ2-3,TRBD2
TGTGCCAGCTCACCAGGAGGAACGGGAGGGCTTTACGAGCAGTACTTC,CASSPGGTGGLYEQYF,NA,TRBV18,TRBJ2-7,TRBD2
TGTGCCAGCAGCTTTTATAATCAGCCCCAGCATTTT,CASSFYNQPQHF,few,TRBV7-2,TRBJ1-5,NA
TGTGCCAGCAGCCAAGAGCCGGACAGGTACAATGAGCAGTTCTTC,CASSQEPDRYNEQFF,few,TRBV14,TRBJ2-1,TRBD1